The clone carrying this TCR beta chain was seen a handful of times. Per germline, CDR1 SGHTA and CDR2 FQGTGA. CDR3 size: 15 residues. V dropped 5 bases and J dropped 5; count of bases not matched to a gene: 8. This specimen belongs to a study of T cells in Graves' hyperthyroidism and ophthalmopathy. Clinical symptoms, serum thyroxine and TRAb, thyroid ultrasound and orbital computed tomography together formed the diagnostic basis. Amplification yielded TCR beta CDR3 regions, with RNA transcripts as the source. The HTBI primer set was used in a first-round RT-PCR of the TCR CDR3. From the multiplex PCR reads, TCRdb called clonotypes with MiXCR, one entry per CDR3 protein. The sample yields roughly 350,000 distinct CDR3 sequences, 13% to 15% seen once.

The rearrangement joins TRBV7-3 to TRBJ2-2, with 7 bases matching TRBD1. What was sequenced was blood. The sequence was collected from a woman under 40 with Graves' ophthalmopathy. The DNA for the CDR3 is TGTGCCAGCAGCCACAGACAGGGTAGTACCGGGGAGCTGTTTTTT. It specifies CASSHRQGSTGELFF.